The T cell receptor beta chain under discussion was sequenced for a study of cytomegalovirus exposure and HLA in healthy donors. On this clone itself: Antigen: not known.

The primer mix had 60 Vbeta and 13 Jbeta primers. TCRdb keeps only in-frame clones here, not all; method: immunoSEQ multiplex PCR. This sample has under 110,000 clones, with roughly 85% found just once. Broader study findings: Among the CMV-associated chains, a few were confirmed in vitro as specific for CMV antigens.

Germline V gene sequence: CDR1 LNHDA, CDR2 SQIVND (reference sequence). Trimming removed 0 bases from V and 3 bases from J, with 5 bases in between. The CDR3 has 13 residues. The receptor was isolated from a man in his thirties or forties in good health and CMV-seronegative. The sample was PBMCs. V usage is TRBV19 and J usage is TRBJ1-1; D remains ambiguous. This chain's CDR3 is CASSIDRYTEAFF. In DNA, the CDR3 is TGTGCCAGTAGTATAGACAGGTACACTGAAGCTTTCTTT.